These 23 T cell receptor beta chains share one sample of origin, sequenced in a study of cytotoxic CD8 clonotypes in ibrutinib-treated CLL. Repertoires were generated with immunoSEQ multiplex PCR, while TCRdb's copy carries only in-frame clones and drops some. This sample has about 49,000 clones, with around half found just once. The sample in question was PBMCs, obtained after 12 months of ibrutinib treatment. The origin of the receptors is a human donor with chronic lymphocytic leukemia.

This chain links TRBV7-8 with TRBJ2-7, with D maybe TRBD2 (6 bases). CDR1 SGHVS and CDR2 FQNEAQ come from the germline V gene. The V and J ends lost 2 bases and 1 base respectively, with 12 bases between them. The CDR3 runs to 15 residues. CDR3 nucleotide sequence: TGTGCCAGCAGCTTATCGAGGACTACTTCCTACGAGCAGTACTTC. Protein: CASSLSRTTSYEQYF.

This chain links TRBV5-1 with TRBJ2-3; possible D gene TRBD1, 6 bases. The germline V gene encodes CDR1 SGHRS and CDR2 YFSETQ. This CDR3 region has 15 residues. V shed 4 bases and J shed 1 base, with 13 bases lying between them. The CDR3 loop is CASSDPGQGTDTQYF. Written as DNA, the CDR3 is TGCGCCAGCAGCGATCCGGGACAAGGCACAGATACGCAGTATTTT. The full variable domain, its missing parts supplied by reference TRBV5-1 and TRBJ2-3, is KAGVTQTPRYLIKTRGQQVTLSCSPISGHRSVSWYQQTPGQGLQFLFEYFSETQRNKGNFPGRFSGRQFSNSRSEMNVSTLELGDSALYLCASSDPGQGTDTQYFGPGTRLTVL.

This clone has more than one count but fewer than ten. The rearrangement uses TRBV19 and TRBJ2-2; tentatively, D is TRBD1 or TRBD2 (5 bases each). The germline V and J ends were trimmed by 7 bases and 3 bases, with 15 bases remaining between them. The CDR3 is 15 amino acids. Germline V gene data show CDR1 as LNHDA and CDR2 as SQIVND (reference sequence). The CDR3 DNA sequence: TGTGCCAGTAATGAGGGGCGCAGATACACCGGGGAGCTGTTTTTT. It is translated as CASNEGRRYTGELFF.

This clone was recorded at least ten times. The chain joins TRBV7-6 to TRBJ1-6; D might be TRBD1 (6 bases). This CDR3 is 14 amino acids long. Between the trimmed V and J ends, which lost 4 bases and 10 bases, there was a span of 14 bases. Germline lookup yields CDR1 SGHVS and CDR2 FNYEAQ. CDR3 nucleotide sequence: TGTGCCAGCAGCTCCAGGGGTTGGGGATCACCCCTCCACTTT. Residues: CASSSRGWGSPLHF.

V gene TRBV7-8 combines with J gene TRBJ1-4; no clear D gene. The V end was cut by 1 base, the J end by 1 base, with 10 bases between. This CDR3 has 16 amino acids. Germline CDR1 is SGHVS and CDR2 is FQNEAQ. CDR3 region: CASSLDNERTNEKLFF. The DNA for the CDR3 is TGTGCCAGCAGCTTAGATAACGAGCGAACTAATGAAAAACTGTTTTTT.

In its sample, this clone was seen a few times. The J gene is TRBJ2-7, the V gene TRBV7-9; no firm D call. CDR1 and CDR2 (germline): SEHNR, FQNEAQ (reference sequence). This CDR3 region has 12 residues. Trimming took 5 bases from V and 4 from J, leaving 9 bases between them. CDR3 coding DNA: TGTGCCAGCAGCGCCTCAGGTTACGAGCAGTACTTC. Protein product: CASSASGYEQYF.

This clone turned up a few times. This chain links TRBV9 with TRBJ1-6, with TRBD1 identical over 10 bases. The CDR3 consists of 14 residues. The germline V gene encodes CDR1 SGDLS and CDR2 YYNGEE. V trimming: 0 bases; J trimming: 13 bases; junction bases outside the gene matches: 4. The CDR3 DNA reads as TGTGCCAGCAGCGTAGAGGGGACAGGGGCGCCCCTCCACTTT. Translating gives CASSVEGTGAPLHF. Full variable domain (rest looked up from reference TRBV9 and TRBJ1-6): DSGVTQTPKHLITATGQRVTLRCSPRSGDLSVYWYQQSLDQGLQFLIQYYNGEERAKGNILERFSAQQFPDLHSELNLSSLELGDSALYFCASSVEGTGAPLHFGNGTRLTVT.

This chain links TRBV28 with TRBJ2-5; D tentatively reads TRBD1 or TRBD2 (5 bases each). Trimming cost V 5 bases and J 7 bases, with 17 bases left between them. CDR1 and CDR2 (germline): MDHEN, SYDVKM. The CDR3 runs to 14 residues. The CDR3 DNA reads TGTGCCAGCAGTCTCTACGACGGGACCGGGACCCAGTACTTC. Amino acids: CASSLYDGTGTQYF.

This chain uses TRBV4-1 with TRBJ2-3; 7 bases match TRBD2. V lost 6 bases and J lost 0; bases outside the gene matches: 0. The length of the CDR3 is 13 residues. Germline CDR1 and CDR2: MGHRA and YSYEKL. CDR3: CASSSGSTDTQYF. The CDR3 nucleotides read TGCGCCAGCAGTAGCGGGAGCACAGATACGCAGTATTTT.

This chain connects TRBV7-9 to TRBJ1-6; D remains ambiguous. The germline V and J ends were trimmed by 10 bases and 7 bases, with 11 bases remaining between them. Germline V CDR1 and CDR2: SEHNR, FQNEAQ (reference sequence). This CDR3 region has 12 residues. In DNA form, the CDR3 reads TGTGCCACCCGAACGGAGAATTCACCCCTCCACTTT. Protein product: CATRTENSPLHF.

In this sample, this clone turned up a few times. This chain connects TRBV19 to TRBJ2-3; the D gene is possibly TRBD2 (6 bases). The CDR3 runs to 14 residues. Germline-derived CDR1 and CDR2 are LNHDA and SQIVND (reference sequence). V lost 5 bases and J 3 bases, leaving 12 bases between the germline ends. CDR3 region: CASSVGGRTDTQYF. The CDR3 coding sequence is TGTGCCAGTAGTGTGGGAGGAAGAACAGATACGCAGTATTTT.

This clone came up a few times. The rearrangement links TRBV12-5 to TRBJ1-2, with TRBD1 matching over 9 bases. V lost 6 bases, J lost 8 bases, and 7 bases stayed unmatched. The CDR3 length is 13 residues. CDR1 is LGHNT, CDR2 FRNRAP, per germline. The CDR3: CASGSGTGKGYTF. CDR3 bases: TGTGCTAGTGGATCCGGGACAGGGAAAGGCTACACCTTC.

This clone was detected a few times. V is TRBV7-2 and J is TRBJ2-7; D unresolved. The CDR3 is 15 amino acids. V was shortened by 5 bases and J by 7 bases, with 21 bases between the two germline ends. Germline assignment: CDR1 SGHTA and CDR2 FQGNSA. The chain's CDR3 is CASSPRSFNSGEQYF. The CDR3 bases are TGTGCCAGCAGCCCCCGTAGCTTCAACAGTGGGGAGCAGTACTTC.

This chain links TRBV5-1 with TRBJ2-1, with TRBD2 matching 12 bases. Germline CDR1 and CDR2: SGHRS and YFSETQ. Trimming took 4 bases from V and 7 from J; bases not matched to a gene: 9. The CDR3 runs 16 residues. This chain's CDR3 is CASSPKTSGSSNEQFF. DNA of the CDR3: TGCGCCAGCAGCCCCAAGACTAGCGGGAGTTCGAATGAGCAGTTCTTC.

The chain recombines TRBV28 with TRBJ2-5; TRBD2 matches 10 bases. The germline V gene has CDR1 MDHEN and CDR2 SYDVKM. Trimming cost V 6 bases and J 4 bases; bases outside gene matches: 5. The CDR3 contains 14 residues. CDR3 DNA: TGTGCCAGCAGCTGGCTAGCGGGAGCAGAGACCCAGTACTTC. It yields the protein CASSWLAGAETQYF.

The V and J genes are TRBV18 and TRBJ1-5; 9 bases align to TRBD1. The CDR3 consists of 14 residues. Germline-derived CDR1 and CDR2 are KGHSH and LQKENI. J was trimmed by 6 bases and V by 6 bases; bases with no gene match: 6. Here the CDR3 DNA reads TGTGCCAGCTCCCAACAGGGGGCTGGTCAGCCCCAGCATTTT. As protein: CASSQQGAGQPQHF.

This chain joins TRBV5-6 and TRBJ1-2; D is unclear. The CDR3 spans 12 residues. CDR1 and CDR2 (germline): SGHDT, YYEEEE. Trimming left V 2 bases short and J 6 bases short, with 8 bases between. The CDR3 here is CASSFLGNGYTF. In DNA form, the CDR3 reads TGTGCCAGCAGCTTCCTCGGTAATGGCTACACCTTC.

The J gene is TRBJ2-5, the V gene TRBV5-1; 8 nucleotides match TRBD2. Trimming cost V 4 bases and J 0 bases; bases outside gene matches: 8. Germline CDR1 is SGHRS and CDR2 is YFSETQ. This CDR3 has 16 residues. Here the CDR3 DNA reads TGCGCCAGCAGCCACACTAGCGGAGCCAACCAAGAGACCCAGTACTTC. Translating it yields CASSHTSGANQETQYF.

This clone was observed a few times. J is TRBJ2-7 and V is TRBV25-1, with TRBD1 matching over 7 bases. There are 13 residues in the CDR3. The V and J ends lost 8 bases and 5 bases, in that order; junction bases with no gene match: 9. The germline V gene encodes CDR1 MGHDK and CDR2 SYGVNS. The chain's CDR3 is CASSQGDFNEQYF. CDR3 DNA sequence: TGTGCCAGCTCCCAGGGGGATTTTAACGAGCAGTACTTC.

In its sample, this clone was seen a few times. This chain joins TRBV5-5 and TRBJ1-5; TRBD1 matches at 8 bases. After removal of 0 bases from V and 4 bases from J, the junction contained 0 bases not matched to a gene. Germline V gives CDR1 SGHKS, CDR2 YYEKEE (reference sequence). The CDR3 extends over 14 amino acids. The CDR3 reads CASSLDRGNQPQHF. The CDR3 coding sequence is TGTGCCAGCAGCTTGGACAGGGGGAATCAGCCCCAGCATTTT.

This sequence joins TRBV19 and TRBJ2-7, with TRBD2 matching over 7 bases. V shed 4 bases and J 3 bases; nucleotides not matched to a gene: 9. CDR1 LNHDA and CDR2 SQIVND come from the germline V gene (reference sequence). The CDR3 has 15 residues. The CDR3: CASSSGGTDVYEQYF. In DNA, the CDR3 is TGTGCCAGTAGTAGCGGGGGAACTGATGTCTACGAGCAGTACTTC. The complete variable domain, with remaining parts taken from reference TRBV19 and TRBJ2-7, reads DGGITQSPKYLFRKEGQNVTLSCEQNLNHDAMYWYRQDPGQGLRLIYYSQIVNDFQKGDIAEGYSVSREKKESFPLTVTSAQKNPTAFYLCASSSGGTDVYEQYFGPGTRLTVT.

The genes are TRBV5-6 and TRBJ1-1, with TRBD1 identical over 7 bases. The CDR3 is made up of 14 amino acids. The V and J ends lost 3 bases and 2 bases, in that order; junction bases with no gene match: 4. Germline-derived CDR1 and CDR2 are SGHDT and YYEEEE. The chain's CDR3 is CASSWGQINTEAFF. Written as DNA, the CDR3 is TGTGCCAGCAGCTGGGGACAGATTAACACTGAAGCTTTCTTT.

The chain is built from TRBV18 and TRBJ1-5; D not resolved. There are 12 residues in the CDR3. Germline V gene lookup returns CDR1 KGHSH and CDR2 LQKENI. Trimming cost V 4 bases and J 4 bases, with 5 bases left between them. The CDR3 sequence is CASSHTNQPQHF. The CDR3 DNA sequence: TGTGCCAGCTCACACACTAATCAGCCCCAGCATTTT.